These 30 T cell receptor beta chains share one sample of origin, sequenced in a study of T cells in localized non-small cell lung cancer. Profiling relied on immunoSEQ multiplex PCR, and the TCRdb table lists in-frame clones only, not all of them. In the table there are 35,000 or so clones, 70% to 90% of which are singletons. The sequenced sample was peripheral blood, obtained before any cancer treatment. The receptor set was obtained from a woman aged 40 to 75 with stage I lung adenocarcinoma.

V usage is TRBV5-4 and J usage is TRBJ2-3; D might be TRBD2 (5 bases). The CDR3 totals 14 residues. Trimming removed 4 bases from V and 3 bases from J, with 12 bases in between. Germline assignment: CDR1 SGHNT and CDR2 YYREEE (reference sequence). CDR3 sequence reads: CASSLERRTDTQYF. CDR3 DNA sequence: TGTGCCAGCAGCCTGGAACGGAGGACAGATACGCAGTATTTT.

This sequence joins TRBV4-3 and TRBJ2-2, with 7 bases fitting TRBD1. This CDR3 is built from 18 residues. The germline V gene encodes CDR1 LGHNA and CDR2 YSLEER. The junction had 14 bases not matched to a gene; V was cut back by 2 bases and J by 5 bases. CDR3 region: CASSQKRGSGGRTGELFF. The CDR3 bases are TGCGCCAGCAGCCAAAAAAGGGGCTCAGGGGGTCGGACCGGGGAGCTGTTTTTT.

The chain joins TRBV9 to TRBJ2-1; 10 bases are a match to TRBD1. In germline, CDR1 is SGDLS, CDR2 YYNGEE. Unmatched junction bases numbered 7, after V lost 4 bases and J lost 6 bases. This CDR3 is 15 amino acids long. In DNA form, the CDR3 reads TGTGCCAGCAGCTCCCCCGGGACAGGGGTCAATGAGCAGTTCTTC. It encodes CASSSPGTGVNEQFF.

V usage is TRBV30 and J usage is TRBJ2-5, with D unclear. Germline V gives CDR1 GTSNPN, CDR2 SVGIG (reference sequence). This CDR3 is built from 14 residues. V lost 0 bases and J 2 bases, leaving 10 bases between the germline ends. For the CDR3, the DNA is TGTGCCTGGAGTGTATTATCCGGACAAGAGACCCAGTACTTC. Its protein product is CAWSVLSGQETQYF.

The J gene is TRBJ1-5, the V gene TRBV12-5, with a weak D call TRBD1 (6 bases). Germline assignment: CDR1 LGHNT and CDR2 FRNRAP. Trimming removed 5 bases at V and 5 bases at J, with 13 bases between. The CDR3 has 14 residues. The CDR3 region is CASGEQGGDQPQHF. The CDR3 DNA is TGTGCTAGTGGTGAACAGGGTGGCGATCAGCCCCAGCATTTT.

The genes are TRBV5-1 and TRBJ2-2; the D call may be TRBD1 or TRBD2 (6 bases each). V dropped 0 bases and J dropped 6 bases, with 12 bases sitting between them. CDR1 is SGHRS and CDR2 is YFSETQ in the germline V gene. The CDR3 has 15 amino acids. The CDR3 sequence is CASSLGPGDSGELFF. The CDR3 coding sequence is TGCGCCAGCAGCTTGGGGCCAGGGGACTCCGGGGAGCTGTTTTTT.

CDR3: CASSDPGRGQETQYF. In DNA, the CDR3 is TGCGCCAGCAGTGACCCCGGAAGGGGCCAAGAGACCCAGTACTTC. The chain carries TRBV10-1 and TRBJ2-5, with a weak D call TRBD1 (5 bases). V was shortened by 3 bases and J by 1 base, with 12 bases between the two germline ends. Germline V lookup: CDR1 WNHNN, CDR2 SYGVQD (reference sequence). The CDR3 is made up of 15 amino acids.

The V call is TRBV6-5, the J call TRBJ2-3, with D perhaps matching TRBD1 (5 bases). From germline, CDR1 is MNHEY and CDR2 SVGAGI. The V end lost 7 bases, the J end lost 3 bases, and 11 bases lay between the germline ends. The length of the CDR3 is 13 residues. The CDR3: CASKQKGTDTQYF. The CDR3 nucleotides read TGTGCCAGCAAACAAAAGGGGACAGATACGCAGTATTTT.

This chain joins TRBV28 and TRBJ2-3; D is unresolved. V lost 6 bases, J lost 6 bases, and 7 bases lay in between. Germline lookup yields CDR1 MDHEN and CDR2 SYDVKM. CDR3 size: 11 residues. The CDR3 DNA reads as TGTGCCAGCAGGGGTTGGGATACGCAGTATTTT. Translated: CASRGWDTQYF.

V gene TRBV27 combines with J gene TRBJ2-7; D is undetermined. The ends were cut back, 4 bases at V and 2 bases at J, with 9 bases in the middle. Germline assignment: CDR1 MNHEY and CDR2 SMNVEV (reference sequence). This CDR3 has 13 amino acids. For the CDR3, the DNA is TGTGCCAGCAGTTCCCGCCCTCCCTACGAGCAGTACTTC. Amino acids: CASSSRPPYEQYF.

V and J are TRBV28 and TRBJ1-1, with TRBD1 matching 7 bases. V gave up 6 bases and J gave up 9 bases; unmatched junction bases: 7. This CDR3 region has 12 residues. Germline V CDR1 and CDR2: MDHEN, SYDVKM. DNA for the CDR3: TGTGCCAGCAGGCCTGGGACAGATAAAGCTTTCTTT. This encodes CASRPGTDKAFF. Looking up the rest from reference TRBV28 and TRBJ1-1 gives the full variable domain: DVKVTQSSRYLVKRTGEKVFLECVQDMDHENMFWYRQDPGLGLRLIYFSYDVKMKEKGDIPEGYSVSREKKERFSLILESASTNQTSMYLCASRPGTDKAFFGQGTRLTVV.

The chain couples TRBV30 to TRBJ1-2; no clear D. The CDR3 is made up of 14 amino acids. Germline loops: CDR1 GTSNPN, CDR2 SVGIG (reference sequence). Trimming cost V 1 base and J 0 bases, with 9 bases left between them. CDR3 region: CAWSEFRSNYGYTF. In DNA form, the CDR3 reads TGTGCCTGGAGTGAATTCAGGTCTAACTATGGCTACACCTTC.

The chain combines TRBV30 with TRBJ1-2; D gene uncertain. Trimming removed 0 bases at V and 3 bases at J, with 5 bases between. From germline, CDR1 is GTSNPN and CDR2 SVGIG (reference sequence). The CDR3 contains 12 residues. The DNA for the CDR3 is TGTGCCTGGAGTGTACGGTACTATGGCTACACCTTC. Amino acids: CAWSVRYYGYTF.

Only one count was recorded for this clone. The chain is built from TRBV5-8 and TRBJ1-4, with D perhaps TRBD1 (6 bases). CDR3 size: 15 residues. Germline CDR1 reads SGHTS; CDR2 reads YDEGEE. Between the trimmed V and J ends, which lost 5 bases and 3 bases, there was a span of 14 bases. CDR3 loop: CASRTQGGPNEKLFF. The CDR3 nucleotides read TGTGCCAGCAGGACACAGGGTGGACCTAATGAAAAACTGTTTTTT.

The rearrangement uses TRBV27 and TRBJ1-2, with 7 bases lining up with TRBD1. V gave up 5 bases and J gave up 6 bases; unmatched junction bases: 9. CDR1 MNHEY and CDR2 SMNVEV come from the germline V gene (reference sequence). The CDR3 length is 14 residues. As DNA, the CDR3 is TGTGCCAGCAGTCCCACATTGACAGGGAATGGCTACACCTTC. This codes for CASSPTLTGNGYTF.

The V gene is TRBV27, the J gene TRBJ1-1, with D maybe TRBD1 (6 bases). The CDR3 consists of 15 residues. V lost 5 bases and J lost 2, with 15 bases in between. Germline V gene data show CDR1 as MNHEY and CDR2 as SMNVEV (reference sequence). CDR3 nucleotides: TGTGCCAGCAGTCTGTTCGGGGGCCCCAACACTGAAGCTTTCTTT. It translates to CASSLFGGPNTEAFF.

This clone appeared a single time. This sequence joins TRBV2 and TRBJ1-3; 9 bases map to TRBD1. Germline lookup yields CDR1 SNHLY and CDR2 FYNNEI. J gave up 4 bases and V 6 bases, and 4 bases lay outside the gene matches. The CDR3 is made up of 14 amino acids. The CDR3 is CASRTGGSGNTIYF. As DNA, the CDR3 is TGTGCCAGCAGGACAGGGGGGTCAGGAAACACCATATATTTT.

This chain uses TRBV5-4 with TRBJ1-6; 8 positions agree with TRBD1. CDR3 length equals 16 residues. The germline V gene encodes CDR1 SGHNT and CDR2 YYREEE (reference sequence). V was clipped by 6 bases and J by 5 bases; unmatched bases: 10. This CDR3 is CASTRQGNLDNSPLHF. CDR3 DNA sequence: TGTGCCAGCACTCGACAGGGGAATCTCGATAATTCACCCCTCCACTTT.

The chain joins TRBV6-5 to TRBJ2-1; D is perhaps TRBD2 (7 bases). CDR3 length: 14 amino acids. V lost 8 bases and J 4 bases, leaving 15 bases between the germline ends. The germline V gene encodes CDR1 MNHEY and CDR2 SVGAGI. In nucleotides, the CDR3 is TGTGCCAGCCGGGGGGCCGGGGCATACAATGAGCAGTTCTTC. Translating it yields CASRGAGAYNEQFF.

The chain has TRBV7-3 and TRBJ1-2; D uncertain. V lost 5 bases and J lost 7, with 14 bases in between. The CDR3 has 13 residues. Looked up from germline, CDR1 is SGHTA and CDR2 is FQGTGA. The CDR3 coding sequence is TGTGCCAGCAGCCCCCGCCGGGATTCTGGCTACACCTTC. Amino acid sequence: CASSPRRDSGYTF.

V is TRBV9 and J is TRBJ1-1, with D possibly TRBD1 on 6 matching bases. This CDR3 spans 14 amino acids. Trimming pared 1 base from V and 0 bases from J, leaving 7 bases between. From germline, CDR1 is SGDLS and CDR2 YYNGEE. The CDR3 is CASSVTGMNTEAFF. CDR3 in DNA: TGTGCCAGCAGCGTAACAGGGATGAACACTGAAGCTTTCTTT.

The chain has TRBV12-5 and TRBJ2-1; TRBD2 matches at 10 bases. The V gene end was trimmed by 7 bases and the J gene end by 7 bases; junction bases not matched to a gene: 7. Per germline, CDR1 LGHNT and CDR2 FRNRAP. The CDR3 consists of 14 residues. In nucleotides, the CDR3 is TGTGCTAGTGCCCACAGCGGGGGGGCTAATGAGCAGTTCTTC. This encodes CASAHSGGANEQFF.

The chain uses TRBV28 and TRBJ1-5, with D hard to call. Trimming left V 3 bases short and J 4 bases short, with 4 bases between. Looked up from germline, CDR1 is MDHEN and CDR2 is SYDVKM. The CDR3 extends over 12 amino acids. This CDR3 is CASSLTNQPQHF. Here the CDR3 DNA reads TGTGCCAGCAGTTTGACAAATCAGCCCCAGCATTTT. The variable domain in full, completed from reference TRBV28 and TRBJ1-5, reads DVKVTQSSRYLVKRTGEKVFLECVQDMDHENMFWYRQDPGLGLRLIYFSYDVKMKEKGDIPEGYSVSREKKERFSLILESASTNQTSMYLCASSLTNQPQHFGDGTRLSIL.

The chain carries TRBV28 and TRBJ2-7; D remains ambiguous. The CDR3 spans 11 residues. Trimming cost V 6 bases and J 4 bases, with 7 bases left between them. Germline CDR1 and CDR2: MDHEN and SYDVKM. The CDR3 protein is CASSWLYEQYF. The CDR3 DNA reads TGTGCCAGCAGCTGGTTGTACGAGCAGTACTTC.

This chain uses TRBV28 with TRBJ1-2; the D gene is possibly TRBD1 (5 bases). The CDR3 length is 15 residues. Germline assignment: CDR1 MDHEN and CDR2 SYDVKM. V lost 6 bases and J 4 bases, leaving 18 bases between the germline ends. CDR3 nucleotides: TGTGCCAGCAGGGAACCGGGACGATCCTCCTATGGCTACACCTTC. The encoded protein is CASREPGRSSYGYTF.

The chain uses TRBV19 and TRBJ2-7; 12 bases agree with TRBD1. Germline V gives CDR1 LNHDA, CDR2 SQIVND (reference sequence). V lost 6 bases to trimming and J lost 2 bases; unmatched junction nucleotides: 5. CDR3 length: 15 residues. CDR3 coding DNA: TGTGCCAGTAGGACTCGGGACAGGGGGCCCTACGAGCAGTACTTC. This gives the protein CASRTRDRGPYEQYF.

The chain carries TRBV18 and TRBJ2-2, with unresolved D. The germline V gene encodes CDR1 KGHSH and CDR2 LQKENI. The CDR3 is made up of 15 amino acids. Trimming pared 3 bases from V and 4 bases from J, leaving 12 bases between. The DNA of the CDR3 is TGTGCCAGCTCACCGATCGTACTGATCACCGGGGAGCTGTTTTTT. Translating gives CASSPIVLITGELFF.

V and J are TRBV5-1 and TRBJ2-7; maybe TRBD1 (6 bases). Germline CDR1 reads SGHRS; CDR2 reads YFSETQ. V dropped 6 bases and J dropped 5 bases, with 18 bases sitting between them. This CDR3 region has 14 residues. CDR3 in amino acids: CASIPIPDSHEQYF. CDR3 DNA: TGCGCCAGCATTCCCATCCCGGACAGCCACGAGCAGTACTTC.

The genes are TRBV10-1 and TRBJ2-2; D remains ambiguous. The CDR3 extends over 14 amino acids. Germline-derived CDR1 and CDR2 are WNHNN and SYGVQD (reference sequence). V shed 6 bases and J shed 3 bases, with 11 bases lying between them. CDR3 protein: CASRSQLDTGELFF. DNA of the CDR3: TGCGCCAGCAGGTCCCAGTTGGACACCGGGGAGCTGTTTTTT.

The genes are TRBV7-9 and TRBJ1-1; maybe TRBD1 (6 bases). Germline lookup yields CDR1 SEHNR and CDR2 FQNEAQ (reference sequence). The CDR3 contains 15 residues. With 2 bases removed from V and 1 base from J, the gap between germline ends came to 11 bases. In DNA, the CDR3 is TGTGCCAGCAGCTTACCCTCGGGGGCGAACACTGAAGCTTTCTTT. Protein sequence: CASSLPSGANTEAFF.